This TCR beta chain was profiled in a study of CD8 T cells in ankylosing spondylitis (dated by TCRdb to the late 2010s). Turning to the overall study: The study set out to find disease-linked TCR variants by profiling T cell receptor beta repertoires in ankylosing spondylitis patients and healthy donors. In total, the full study cohort was made up of 95 to 110 healthy donors and roughly 27 ankylosing spondylitis patients. Peripheral blood was sampled, and synovial fluid was also collected from ankylosing spondylitis patients. Broader findings and caveats from the paper: The disease-linked clones were reported as significantly enriched in matched synovial fluid samples from ankylosing spondylitis patients. Some motif variants were previously reported in synovial fluid and blood of reactive arthritis patients, suggesting common disease-initiation mechanisms. In peripheral blood, the disease-linked clones were found at relatively low frequencies and had a CD8+ phenotype. Blood from ankylosing spondylitis patients appeared to be characterized by a TCR beta motif composed of under 10 highly homologous amino acid variants.

The V end loses 1 base and the J end loses 1 base, and a stretch of 4 bases separates them. CDR1 and CDR2 (GTSNPN, SVGIG) derive from the germline V gene (reference sequence). The CDR3 spans 13 residues, from the cysteine through the phenylalanine. Only the CDR3 DNA stays, 39 bases, in frame from base 1. As to this clonotype: Which antigen it targets is not known. Base quality data are lacking; no much larger clone is found one base away.

Sequencing relied on an Illumina HiSeq 2500. Quantitative 5'-RACE with molecular barcodes was used to prepare TCR beta libraries. In the paper's pipeline: A new computational method, built on a probabilistic model of VDJ rearrangement, was used to identify disease-linked TCR variants. Starting from the raw public reads, TCRdb applied fastp trimming at Q25, assembled clones with MiXCR and retained in-frame beta chains. Duplicate CDR3 protein sequences are folded into a single record with the most common DNA and genes. Here the V and J calls rest on TCRdb's processing, not on the authors' analysis. Counted in this sample were about 320,000 distinct CDR3 sequences; more than 9% of them appeared once. About a tenth of the sample is in the top ten clones.

Input material: blood, either unsorted or a sorted T cell fraction (not recorded which). The V gene is TRBV30 and the J gene is TRBJ2-2; no D gene is confidently identified. This clonotype was obtained from a female donor with ankylosing spondylitis or in good health (not recorded which). The base sequence is TGTGCCTGGAGTGGCCGGAACACCGGGGAGCTGTTTTTT. Its amino acids are CAWSGRNTGELFF.